Here is one T cell receptor (beta chain) with its context. Antigen unknown. TCRdb independently ran MiXCR on the reads; one entry per CDR3 protein. The sample lists 900,000 to 950,000 distinct CDR3 sequences, approximately 33% occurring once. The entry originates in a study of T cell repertoires in cytomegalovirus infection. From germline, CDR1 is DFQATT and CDR2 SNEGSKA (reference sequence). V lost 0 bases, J lost 0 bases, and 17 bases lay in between. This CDR3 spans 18 amino acids. This chain joins TRBV20-1 and TRBJ2-2; tentatively, D is TRBD1 or TRBD2 (5 bases each). This TCR was recovered from a human donor in good health (CMV status not recorded). Some clones in this sample may be carry-over from other donors' samples. The sequencing used cultured CD8+ T cells from PBMCs, collected from culture after CMV antigen stimulation. CDR3 nucleotides: TGCAGTGCTAGAGATATTAGAGGGGTCCCCGCGAACACCGGGGAGCTGTTTTTT. This translates into CSARDIRGVPANTGELFF.